This T cell receptor (beta chain) was captured in a study of T-cell reconstitution after alpha-beta-depleted transplantation in children. The TCRbeta library incorporated unique molecular identifiers. TCRdb re-analysed the PCR reads in MiXCR, keeping a single row per CDR3 protein. The table records about 500,000 distinct CDR3 sequences, around a third of them present only once. Germline V CDR1 and CDR2: LNHNV, YYDKDF (reference sequence). V was shortened by 5 bases and J by 5 bases, with 12 bases between the two germline ends. This CDR3 has 13 residues. This sample comprised PBMCs from the stem cell graft donor, obtained from the stem cell graft. J is TRBJ2-5 and V is TRBV15; D call uncertain. This receptor was obtained from a human donor who donated a stem cell graft to a child with aplastic anemia. The CDR3 sequence is CATSRVRPETQYF. In DNA, the CDR3 is TGTGCCACCAGCCGCGTGAGACCGGAGACCCAGTACTTC.